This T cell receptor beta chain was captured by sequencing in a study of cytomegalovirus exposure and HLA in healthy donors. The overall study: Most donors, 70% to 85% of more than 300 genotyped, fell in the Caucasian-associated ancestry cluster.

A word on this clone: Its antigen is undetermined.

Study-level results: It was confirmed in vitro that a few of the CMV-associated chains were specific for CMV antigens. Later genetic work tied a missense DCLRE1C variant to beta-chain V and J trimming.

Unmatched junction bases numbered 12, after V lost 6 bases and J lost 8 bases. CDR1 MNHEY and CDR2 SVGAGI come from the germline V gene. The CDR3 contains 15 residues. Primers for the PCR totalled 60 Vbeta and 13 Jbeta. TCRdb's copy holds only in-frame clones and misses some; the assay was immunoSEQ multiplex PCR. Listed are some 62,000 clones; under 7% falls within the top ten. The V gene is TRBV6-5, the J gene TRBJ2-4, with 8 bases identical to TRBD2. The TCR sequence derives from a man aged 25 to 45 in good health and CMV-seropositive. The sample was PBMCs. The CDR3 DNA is TGTGCCAGCAGAACCATGGCGGGGGGCCTAGACATTCAGTACTTC. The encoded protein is CASRTMAGGLDIQYF.